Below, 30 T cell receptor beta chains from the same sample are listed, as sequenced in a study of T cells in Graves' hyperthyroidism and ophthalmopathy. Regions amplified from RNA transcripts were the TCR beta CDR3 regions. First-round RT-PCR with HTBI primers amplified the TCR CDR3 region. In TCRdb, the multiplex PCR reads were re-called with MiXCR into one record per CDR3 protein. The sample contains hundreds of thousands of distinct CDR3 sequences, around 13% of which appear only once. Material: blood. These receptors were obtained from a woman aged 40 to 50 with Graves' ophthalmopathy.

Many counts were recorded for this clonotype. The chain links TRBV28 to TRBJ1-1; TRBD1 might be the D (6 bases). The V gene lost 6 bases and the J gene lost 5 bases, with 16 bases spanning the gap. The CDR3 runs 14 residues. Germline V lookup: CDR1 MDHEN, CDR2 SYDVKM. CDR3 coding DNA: TGTGCCAGCAGGACAACCCTAACAGGGACTGAAGCTTTCTTT. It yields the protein CASRTTLTGTEAFF.

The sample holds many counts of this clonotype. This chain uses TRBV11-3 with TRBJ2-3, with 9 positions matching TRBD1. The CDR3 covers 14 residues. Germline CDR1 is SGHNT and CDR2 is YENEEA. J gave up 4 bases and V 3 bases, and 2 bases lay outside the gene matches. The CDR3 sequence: CASSFGDRADTQYF. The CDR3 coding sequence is TGTGCCAGCAGCTTCGGGGACAGGGCAGATACGCAGTATTTT. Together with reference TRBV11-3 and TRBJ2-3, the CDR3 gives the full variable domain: EAGVVQSPRYKIIEKKQPVAFWCNPISGHNTLYWYLQNLGQGPELLIRYENEEAVDDSQLPKDRFSAERLKGVDSTLKIQPAELGDSAVYLCASSFGDRADTQYFGPGTRLTVL.

CDR3 protein: CASSPLQGNTEAFF. CDR3 DNA: TGTGCCAGCAGCCCGCTACAGGGGAACACTGAAGCTTTCTTT. This sequence joins TRBV7-9 and TRBJ1-1, with TRBD1 as a possible D gene (6 bases). V lost 5 bases to trimming and J lost 1 base, with 11 bases between them. The germline V gene has CDR1 SEHNR and CDR2 FQNEAQ (reference sequence). The CDR3 is 14 residues long.

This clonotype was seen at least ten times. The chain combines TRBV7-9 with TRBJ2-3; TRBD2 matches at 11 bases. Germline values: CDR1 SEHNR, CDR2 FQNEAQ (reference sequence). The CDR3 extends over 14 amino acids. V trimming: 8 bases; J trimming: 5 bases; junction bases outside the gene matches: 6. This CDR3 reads CASRNSGGEDTQYF. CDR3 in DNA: TGTGCCAGCCGGAATAGCGGGGGGGAAGATACGCAGTATTTT.

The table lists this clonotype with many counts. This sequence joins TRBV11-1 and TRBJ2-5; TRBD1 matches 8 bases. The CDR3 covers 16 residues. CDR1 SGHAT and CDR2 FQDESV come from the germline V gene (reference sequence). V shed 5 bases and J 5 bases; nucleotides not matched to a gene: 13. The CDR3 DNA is TGTGCCAGCAGCCCGTTTGGGCAGGGGGCCTGGGAGACCCAGTACTTC. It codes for CASSPFGQGAWETQYF.

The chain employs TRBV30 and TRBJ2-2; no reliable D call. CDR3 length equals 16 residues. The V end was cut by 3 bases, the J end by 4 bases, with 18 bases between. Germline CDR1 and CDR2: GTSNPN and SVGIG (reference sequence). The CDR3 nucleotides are TGTGCCTGGAGGAAGGCTGAAAGGGCCCTCACCGGGGAGCTGTTTTTT. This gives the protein CAWRKAERALTGELFF. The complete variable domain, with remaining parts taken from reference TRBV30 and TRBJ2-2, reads SQTIHQWPATLVQPVGSPLSLECTVEGTSNPNLYWYRQAAGRGLQLLFYSVGIGQISSEVPQNLSASRPQDRQFILSSKKLLLSDSGFYLCAWRKAERALTGELFFGEGSRLTVL.

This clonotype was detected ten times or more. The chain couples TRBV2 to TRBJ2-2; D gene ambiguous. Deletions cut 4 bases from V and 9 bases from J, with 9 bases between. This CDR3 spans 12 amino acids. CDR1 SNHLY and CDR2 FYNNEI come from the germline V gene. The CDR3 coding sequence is TGTGCCAGCAGTGTTCAGGCGCGGGAGCTGTTTTTT. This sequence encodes CASSVQARELFF.

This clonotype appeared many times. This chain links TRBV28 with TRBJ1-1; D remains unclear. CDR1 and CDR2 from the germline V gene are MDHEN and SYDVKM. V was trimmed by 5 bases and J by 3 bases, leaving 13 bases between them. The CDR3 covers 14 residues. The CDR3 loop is CASSRPMTDTEAFF. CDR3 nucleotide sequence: TGTGCCAGCAGTCGTCCCATGACGGACACTGAAGCTTTCTTT. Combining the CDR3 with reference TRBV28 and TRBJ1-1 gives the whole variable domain DVKVTQSSRYLVKRTGEKVFLECVQDMDHENMFWYRQDPGLGLRLIYFSYDVKMKEKGDIPEGYSVSREKKERFSLILESASTNQTSMYLCASSRPMTDTEAFFGQGTRLTVV.

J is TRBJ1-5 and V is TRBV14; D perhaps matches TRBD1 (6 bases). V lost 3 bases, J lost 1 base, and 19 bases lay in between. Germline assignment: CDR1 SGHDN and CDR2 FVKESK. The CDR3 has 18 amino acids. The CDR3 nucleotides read TGTGCCAGCAGCCAGATTGAGAACGGACAGAGAAGCAATCAGCCCCAGCATTTT. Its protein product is CASSQIENGQRSNQPQHF.

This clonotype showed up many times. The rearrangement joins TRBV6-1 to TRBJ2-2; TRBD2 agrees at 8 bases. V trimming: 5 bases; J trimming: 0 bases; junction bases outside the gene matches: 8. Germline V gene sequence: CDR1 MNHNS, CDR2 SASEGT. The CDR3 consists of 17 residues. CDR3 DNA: TGTGCCAGCAGTTACAGCGGGGGAGGCCCGAACACCGGGGAGCTGTTTTTT. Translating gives CASSYSGGGPNTGELFF.

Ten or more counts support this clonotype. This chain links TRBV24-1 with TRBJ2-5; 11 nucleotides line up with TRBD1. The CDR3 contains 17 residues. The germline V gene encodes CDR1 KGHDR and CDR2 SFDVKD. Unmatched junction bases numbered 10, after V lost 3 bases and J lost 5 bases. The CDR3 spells CATSDEFADRGLETQYF. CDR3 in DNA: TGTGCCACCAGTGATGAGTTTGCGGACAGGGGGCTTGAGACCCAGTACTTC.

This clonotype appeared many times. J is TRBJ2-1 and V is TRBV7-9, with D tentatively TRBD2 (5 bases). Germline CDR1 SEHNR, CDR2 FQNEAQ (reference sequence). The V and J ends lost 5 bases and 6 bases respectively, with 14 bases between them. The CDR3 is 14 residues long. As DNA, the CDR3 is TGTGCCAGCAGCCGACCAGCGGCGGGCAATGAGCAGTTCTTC. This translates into CASSRPAAGNEQFF.

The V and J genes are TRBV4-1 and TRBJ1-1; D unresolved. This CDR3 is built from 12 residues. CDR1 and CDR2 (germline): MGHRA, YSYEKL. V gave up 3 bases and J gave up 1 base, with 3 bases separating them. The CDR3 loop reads CASSHRNTEAFF. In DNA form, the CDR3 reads TGCGCCAGCAGCCACAGGAACACTGAAGCTTTCTTT.

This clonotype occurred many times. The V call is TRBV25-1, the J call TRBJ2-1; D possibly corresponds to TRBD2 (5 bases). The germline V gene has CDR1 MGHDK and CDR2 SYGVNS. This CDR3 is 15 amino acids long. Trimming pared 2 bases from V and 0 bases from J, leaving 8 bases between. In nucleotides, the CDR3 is TGTGCCAGCAGTGAAGAGGGCTACTCCTACAATGAGCAGTTCTTC. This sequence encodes CASSEEGYSYNEQFF. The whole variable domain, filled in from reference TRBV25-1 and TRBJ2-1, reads EADIYQTPRYLVIGTGKKITLECSQTMGHDKMYWYQQDPGMELHLIHYSYGVNSTEKGDLSSESTVSRIRTEHFPLTLESARPSHTSQYLCASSEEGYSYNEQFFGPGTRLTVL.

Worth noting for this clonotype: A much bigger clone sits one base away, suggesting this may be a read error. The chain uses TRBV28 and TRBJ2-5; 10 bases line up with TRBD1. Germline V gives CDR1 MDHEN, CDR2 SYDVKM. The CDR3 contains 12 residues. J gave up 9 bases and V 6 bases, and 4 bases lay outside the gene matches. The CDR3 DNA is TGTGCCAGCAGGGGGACAGGGGAGGCCCAGTACTTC. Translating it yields CASRGTGEAQYF.

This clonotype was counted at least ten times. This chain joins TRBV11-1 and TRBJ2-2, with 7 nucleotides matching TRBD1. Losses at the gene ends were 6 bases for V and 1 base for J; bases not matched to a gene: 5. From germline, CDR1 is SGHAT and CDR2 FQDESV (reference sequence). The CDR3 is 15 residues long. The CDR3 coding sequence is TGTGCCAGCAGTTCATACAGGGGGAACACCGGGGAGCTGTTTTTT. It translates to CASSSYRGNTGELFF. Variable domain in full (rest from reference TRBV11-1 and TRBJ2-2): EAEVAQSPRYKITEKSQAVAFWCDPISGHATLYWYRQILGQGPELLVQFQDESVVDDSQLPKDRFSAERLKGVDSTLKIQPAELGDSAMYLCASSSYRGNTGELFFGEGSRLTVL.

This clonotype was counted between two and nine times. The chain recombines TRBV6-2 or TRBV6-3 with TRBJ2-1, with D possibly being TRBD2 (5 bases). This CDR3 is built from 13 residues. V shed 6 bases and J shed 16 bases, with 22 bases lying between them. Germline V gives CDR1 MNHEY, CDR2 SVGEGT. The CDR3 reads CASRKSLVRLCFF. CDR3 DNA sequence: TGTGCCAGCAGGAAATCACTAGTTCGACTTTGTTTCTTC.

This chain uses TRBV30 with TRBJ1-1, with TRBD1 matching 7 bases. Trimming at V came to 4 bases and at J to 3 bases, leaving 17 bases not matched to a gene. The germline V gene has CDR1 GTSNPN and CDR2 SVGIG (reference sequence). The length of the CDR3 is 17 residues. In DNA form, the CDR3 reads TGTGCCTGGACAGGGGGTTCTCATTGGTTTTTCGACACTGAAGCTTTCTTT. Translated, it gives CAWTGGSHWFFDTEAFF. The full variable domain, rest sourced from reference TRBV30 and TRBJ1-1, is SQTIHQWPATLVQPVGSPLSLECTVEGTSNPNLYWYRQAAGRGLQLLFYSVGIGQISSEVPQNLSASRPQDRQFILSSKKLLLSDSGFYLCAWTGGSHWFFDTEAFFGQGTRLTVV.

For the CDR3, the DNA is TGTGCCAGCAGCTTGGGACAGGGGCGGATTGGAGGGCAGTATTTT. Translated: CASSLGQGRIGGQYF. The rearrangement links TRBV3-1 to TRBJ2-3, with TRBD1 matching over 10 bases. The V gene end was trimmed by 5 bases and the J gene end by 11 bases; junction bases not matched to a gene: 13. The CDR3 covers 15 residues. Germline V lookup: CDR1 LGHDT, CDR2 YNNKEL (reference sequence).

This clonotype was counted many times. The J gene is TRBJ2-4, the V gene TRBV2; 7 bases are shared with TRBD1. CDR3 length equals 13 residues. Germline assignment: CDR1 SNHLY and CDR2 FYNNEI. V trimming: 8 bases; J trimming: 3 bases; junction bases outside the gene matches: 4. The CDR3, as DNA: TGTGCCAGCCGCCGGGACAGCAAAAACATTCAGTACTTC. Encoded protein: CASRRDSKNIQYF.

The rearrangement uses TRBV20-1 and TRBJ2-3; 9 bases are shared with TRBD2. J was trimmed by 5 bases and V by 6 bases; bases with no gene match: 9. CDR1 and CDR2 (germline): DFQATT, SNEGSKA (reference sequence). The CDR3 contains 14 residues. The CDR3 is CSAMSSGTLDTQYF. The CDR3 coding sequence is TGCAGTGCCATGTCTAGCGGGACACTAGATACGCAGTATTTT.

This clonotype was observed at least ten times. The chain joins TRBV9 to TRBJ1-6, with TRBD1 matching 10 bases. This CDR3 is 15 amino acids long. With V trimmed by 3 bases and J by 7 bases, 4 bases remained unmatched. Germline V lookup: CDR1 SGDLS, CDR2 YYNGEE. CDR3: CASSGGQGENSPLHF. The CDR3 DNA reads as TGTGCCAGCAGCGGAGGACAGGGGGAGAATTCACCCCTCCACTTT.

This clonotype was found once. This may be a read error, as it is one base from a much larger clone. In DNA form, the CDR3 reads TGTGCCAGCAACCGAGCAGGTGAAAAACTGTTTTTT. Protein product: CASNRAGEKLFF. This chain uses TRBV11-2 with TRBJ1-4, with D uncertain. The ends were cut back, 7 bases at V and 7 bases at J, with 10 bases in the middle. The CDR3 sequence is 12 residues long. CDR1 and CDR2 (germline): SGHAT, FQNNGV.

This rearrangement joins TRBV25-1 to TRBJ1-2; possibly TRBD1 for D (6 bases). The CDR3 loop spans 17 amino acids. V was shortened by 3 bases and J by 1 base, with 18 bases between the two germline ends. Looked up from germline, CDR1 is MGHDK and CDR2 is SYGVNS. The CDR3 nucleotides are TGTGCCAGCAGTGATTCAGAGGGGGGCAGCTTTAACTATGGCTACACCTTC. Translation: CASSDSEGGSFNYGYTF.

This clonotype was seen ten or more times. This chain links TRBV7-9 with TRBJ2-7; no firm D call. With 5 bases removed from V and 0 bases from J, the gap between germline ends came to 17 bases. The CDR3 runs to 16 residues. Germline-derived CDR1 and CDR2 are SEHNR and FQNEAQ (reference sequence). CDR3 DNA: TGTGCCAGCAGCAAAACCGCCGGCAGGAGCTCCTACGAGCAGTACTTC. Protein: CASSKTAGRSSYEQYF.

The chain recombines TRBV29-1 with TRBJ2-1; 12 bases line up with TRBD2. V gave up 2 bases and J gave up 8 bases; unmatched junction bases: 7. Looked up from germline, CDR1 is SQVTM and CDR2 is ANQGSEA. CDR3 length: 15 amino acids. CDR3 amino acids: CSVETLLAGGDEQFF. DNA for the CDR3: TGCAGCGTTGAAACCTTACTAGCGGGAGGCGATGAGCAGTTCTTC.

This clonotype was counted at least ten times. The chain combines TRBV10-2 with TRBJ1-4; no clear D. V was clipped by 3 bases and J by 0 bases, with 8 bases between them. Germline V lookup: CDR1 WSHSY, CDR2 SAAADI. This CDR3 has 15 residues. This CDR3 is CASSEQPATNEKLFF. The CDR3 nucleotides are TGCGCCAGCAGTGAACAGCCTGCAACTAATGAAAAACTGTTTTTT.

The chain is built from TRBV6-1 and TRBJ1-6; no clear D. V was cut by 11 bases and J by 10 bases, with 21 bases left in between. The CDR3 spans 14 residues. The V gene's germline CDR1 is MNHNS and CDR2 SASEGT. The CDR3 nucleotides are TGTGCCGCGAGACTGTGGGCTGAAAACTCACCCCTCCACTTT. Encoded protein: CAARLWAENSPLHF.

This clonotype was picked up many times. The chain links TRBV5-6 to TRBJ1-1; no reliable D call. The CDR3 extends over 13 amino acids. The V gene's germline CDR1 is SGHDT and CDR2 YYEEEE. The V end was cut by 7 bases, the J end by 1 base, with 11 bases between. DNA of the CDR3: TGTGCCAGCTCTAGCGGGTGGAACACTGAAGCTTTCTTT. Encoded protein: CASSSGWNTEAFF.

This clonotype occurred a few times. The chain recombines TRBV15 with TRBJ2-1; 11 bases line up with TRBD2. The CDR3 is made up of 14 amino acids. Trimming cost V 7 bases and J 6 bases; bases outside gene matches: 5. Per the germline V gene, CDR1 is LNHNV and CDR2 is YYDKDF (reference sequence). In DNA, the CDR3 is TGTGCCACCAACCGACTAGCGGGATCCAATGAGCAGTTCTTC. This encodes CATNRLAGSNEQFF.